This TCR beta chain was sequenced in a study of T cell repertoires in cytomegalovirus infection. Across the whole study: Based on public TCR beta signatures, there were indications of CMV infection and of a matching HLA type. Broader study findings: HLA-C-restricted CMV clonotypes gave the most frequent clonotype in two of eight donors. Of the TCR beta families, the public ones yielded a cumulative frequency that identified carriers of CMV plus the relevant HLA.

TCRdb independently ran MiXCR on the reads; one entry per CDR3 protein. Altogether approximately 170,000 distinct CDR3 sequences are present, 15% to 20% being singletons, with the ten largest covering roughly a sixth. This clonotype was counted a single time. Its target is not known. V was clipped by 5 bases and J by 1 base, with 11 bases between them. The CDR3 is made up of 14 amino acids. The sample consisted of CD8+ T cells from PBMCs. This clonotype originated in a human donor in good health (CMV status not recorded). Some clones in this sample may be carry-over from other donors' samples. The rearrangement uses TRBV12-3 or TRBV12-4 and TRBJ1-1, with D perhaps matching TRBD1 (5 bases). The CDR3: CASSLGTPNTEAFF. CDR3 in DNA: TGTGCCAGCAGTCTCGGGACCCCGAACACTGAAGCTTTCTTT.